The rows below give T cell receptor beta chains drawn from one sample of a study of T cell changes during pregnancy in multiple sclerosis. The data were produced by immunoSEQ multiplex PCR, yet TCRdb's version contains in-frame clones alone and is incomplete. In the table there are 25,000 to 40,000 clones, around 92% of which are singletons. The source material was CD8+ T cells from peripheral blood mononuclear cells, sampled in the second trimester of pregnancy. These TCRs come from a female donor in good health, enrolled as a control in a pregnancy study. The CDR3 runs from the conserved cysteine through the conserved F or W. Each record gives: clone size, D gene, V gene, J gene, CDR3 length, CDR3 DNA, CDR3 protein. D genes are given only for firm matches. Clone size appears in some rows only: once, few, many, or a class for an expanded clone.

.,TRBD1,TRBV4-1,TRBJ1-1,17,TGCGCCAGCAGGGAAAGACAGGGAACAGGTATGAACACTGAAGCTTTCTTT,CASRERQGTGMNTEAFF
.,.,TRBV4-1,TRBJ1-3,17,TGCGCCAGCAGCCAAAAGGCGGAGGTCCACTCTGGAAACACCATATATTTT,CASSQKAEVHSGNTIYF
.,.,TRBV7-6,TRBJ2-7,16,TGTGCCAGCAGCTTAGTGGCCGGGGGGCTTTCCTACGAGCAGTACTTC,CASSLVAGGLSYEQYF
.,TRBD1,TRBV30,TRBJ2-7,14,TGTGCCTGGAGCACCGGGACAGGGACCTACGAGCAGTACTTC,CAWSTGTGTYEQYF
.,.,TRBV7-9,TRBJ1-1,17,TGTGCCAGCAGCCCAGTTTATTGGCGAGACAGGAGCACTGAAGCTTTCTTT,CASSPVYWRDRSTEAFF
.,TRBD1,TRBV29-1,TRBJ1-2,13,TGCAGCGTCGGGACAGGTTATGAGGATGGCTACACCTTC,CSVGTGYEDGYTF
.,TRBD1,TRBV7-8,TRBJ1-5,14,TGTGCCAGCAGCAACCGGACAGGGGTACAGCCCCAGCATTTT,CASSNRTGVQPQHF
once,TRBD2,TRBV13,TRBJ2-7,14,TGTGCCAGCAGCCGAGGACTAGCGGGAGGCGAGCAGTACTTC,CASSRGLAGGEQYF
.,.,TRBV6-5,TRBJ2-5,14,TGTGCCAGCAGTTACACAGACAACCAAGAGACCCAGTACTTC,CASSYTDNQETQYF
.,TRBD2,TRBV7-9,TRBJ2-7,15,TGTGCCAGCAGCCCAGGGACTAGCGGGGGGTACGAGCAGTACTTC,CASSPGTSGGYEQYF
.,TRBD2,TRBV6-5,TRBJ2-7,15,TGTGCCAGCAGTCCCGAGCGGGGGCGGGCGTACGAGCAGTACTTC,CASSPERGRAYEQYF
.,TRBD1,TRBV11-2,TRBJ1-1,16,TGTGCCAGCAGCCTCGCCGTGGAGGGGGCACACACTGAAGCTTTCTTT,CASSLAVEGAHTEAFF
.,TRBD2,TRBV30,TRBJ2-3,19,TGTGCCTGGAGAGGAACTCCGGGACTAGCGGGGGGAAATACAGATACGCAGTATTTT,CAWRGTPGLAGGNTDTQYF
.,.,TRBV4-1,TRBJ1-1,14,TGCGCCAGCAGCCTCGCAAACAGGGACACTGAAGCTTTCTTT,CASSLANRDTEAFF
.,.,TRBV10-2,TRBJ1-2,11,TGCGCCAGCAGTGGTCCGGATGGCTACACCTTC,CASSGPDGYTF
.,.,TRBV27,TRBJ2-2,13,TGTGCCAGCAGTTTAGGGCCCACCGGGGAGCTGTTTTTT,CASSLGPTGELFF
once,.,TRBV27,TRBJ2-5,14,TGTGCCAGCAGTTTCCGAACAGGCCAAGAGACCCAGTACTTC,CASSFRTGQETQYF
.,TRBD1,TRBV27,TRBJ1-1,15,TGTGCCAGCAGTGCCGGGACAGGGGGGAACACTGAAGCTTTCTTT,CASSAGTGGNTEAFF
few,.,TRBV30,TRBJ2-2,11,TGTGCCTGGATATTCACCGGGGAGCTGTTTTTT,CAWIFTGELFF
.,.,TRBV9,TRBJ1-2,11,TGTGCCAGCAGCGCGTTGAGTGGCTACACCTTC,CASSALSGYTF
.,.,TRBV11-3,TRBJ2-4,16,TGTGCCAGCAGCTTAGGAACAGGGTTGGCCAAAAACATTCAGTACTTC,CASSLGTGLAKNIQYF
.,.,TRBV7-5,TRBJ1-1,19,TGTGCCAGAAGCCCCCGGACAGATAAGCCCTACTACTGGAACACTGAAGCTTTCTTT,CARSPRTDKPYYWNTEAFF
.,.,TRBV11-3,TRBJ2-7,14,TGTGCCAGCAGCCCAGGGGGGAGCGTCTACGAGCAGTACTTC,CASSPGGSVYEQYF
.,.,TRBV19,TRBJ2-5,16,TGTGCCAGTACCCAAAACCCACAGGGTAGCCCGGAGACCCAGTACTTC,CASTQNPQGSPETQYF
.,.,TRBV5-1,TRBJ1-6,14,TGCGCCAGCAGCTTGGTGGGGGCGTATTCACCCCTCCACTTT,CASSLVGAYSPLHF
.,.,TRBV5-4,TRBJ1-1,13,TGTGCCAGCAGCTTACGGGGGGACACTGAAGCTTTCTTT,CASSLRGDTEAFF
.,TRBD1,TRBV7-8,TRBJ1-1,18,TGTGCCAGCAGCTTAGCCTTTCAGGGGGAGCAAATGAACACTGAAGCTTTCTTT,CASSLAFQGEQMNTEAFF
.,.,TRBV14,TRBJ2-7,15,TGTGCCAGCAGCCCCTACGTAGGGGAAAATTACGAGCAGTACTTC,CASSPYVGENYEQYF
.,.,TRBV19,TRBJ2-7,14,TGTGCCAGTAGTATTTCGACAGGAGCCTACGAGCAGTACTTC,CASSISTGAYEQYF
.,TRBD1,TRBV6-5,TRBJ1-2,15,TGTGCCAGCAGTTACTCCCTGGACAGGGCGAGCGGCTACACCTTC,CASSYSLDRASGYTF
.,.,TRBV6-5,TRBJ1-4,14,TGTGCCAGCAGTCAGGGGATTAATAATGAAAAACTGTTTTTT,CASSQGINNEKLFF
.,.,TRBV10-3,TRBJ2-3,13,TGTGCCATCAGTGAGAGAGTCACAGATACGCAGTATTTT,CAISERVTDTQYF
once,.,TRBV18,TRBJ2-7,13,TGTGCCAGCTCACCCGGGGATTCCTACGAGCAGTACTTC,CASSPGDSYEQYF
.,.,TRBV30,TRBJ1-1,12,TGTGCCTGGAGTGACGGGAACACTGAAGCTTTCTTT,CAWSDGNTEAFF
.,TRBD1,TRBV14,TRBJ2-7,17,TGTGCCAGCAGCCAAGGCTGGGCGACAGGGGGGTCCTACGAGCAGTACTTC,CASSQGWATGGSYEQYF
.,TRBD1,TRBV5-1,TRBJ2-3,15,TGCGCCAGCAGCTGGACAGGGGGCCAGAAAGATACGCAGTATTTT,CASSWTGGQKDTQYF
.,.,TRBV7-2,TRBJ1-3,14,TGTGCCAGCAGCGTACAGGGTTCGGGAAACACCATATATTTT,CASSVQGSGNTIYF
.,.,TRBV16,TRBJ1-2,15,TGTGCCAGCAGCCTCGACAGAGTGGCAAACTATGGCTACACCTTC,CASSLDRVANYGYTF
.,.,TRBV2,TRBJ2-6,15,TGTGCCAGCAGAATGGACAGCTCTGGGGCCAACGTCCTGACTTTC,CASRMDSSGANVLTF
.,.,TRBV6-5,TRBJ2-7,15,TGTGCCAGCAGTCAACAGGGCGCCCACAACTACGAGCAGTACTTC,CASSQQGAHNYEQYF
.,.,TRBV21-1,TRBJ2-7,12,TGTGCCAGCAGCAGAAAACGGTGCGAGCAGTACTTC,CASSRKRCEQYF
.,.,TRBV27,TRBJ2-7,15,TGTGCCAGCAGTTTAGGGGCGGTCAGTTCCTACGAGCAGTACTTC,CASSLGAVSSYEQYF
once,.,TRBV5-6,TRBJ2-5,16,TGTGCCAGCAGCCCCCAGAGGGTGGGGGGGCTAGAGACCCAGTACTTC,CASSPQRVGGLETQYF
.,.,TRBV6-5,TRBJ2-1,13,TGTGCCAGCAGTTATGGGGGGGGGCTTGAGCAGTTCTTC,CASSYGGGLEQFF
.,TRBD2,TRBV6-5,TRBJ2-5,16,TGTGCCAGCAGTTACTCGGGCGGGGGACCCGGAGAGACCCAGTACTTC,CASSYSGGGPGETQYF
.,.,TRBV9,TRBJ1-2,12,TGTGCCAGCAGCGCGTCTAACTATGGCTACACCTTC,CASSASNYGYTF
.,.,TRBV25-1,TRBJ2-2,15,TGTGCCAGCAGTGAGGCGGGGTTCGACACCGGGGAGCTGTTTTTT,CASSEAGFDTGELFF
.,TRBD1,TRBV29-1,TRBJ1-2,14,TGCAGCGTTGAAGATCAGGGGGCAAACTATGGCTACACCTTC,CSVEDQGANYGYTF
.,.,TRBV2,TRBJ2-3,13,TGTGCCAGCAAAAATCCAGTAACAGATACGCAGTATTTT,CASKNPVTDTQYF
.,TRBD1,TRBV25-1,TRBJ1-2,14,TGTGCCAGCAGTGGGCGGACAGGCCCCTATGGCTACACCTTC,CASSGRTGPYGYTF
.,TRBD2,TRBV9,TRBJ2-1,15,TGTGCCAGCAGCGCCAAGGGACTAGTGTACAATGAGCAGTTCTTC,CASSAKGLVYNEQFF
.,TRBD2,TRBV6-5,TRBJ2-1,16,TGTGCCAGCAGTTCCCTCGGGACTAGCTATTACAATGAGCAGTTCTTC,CASSSLGTSYYNEQFF
once,.,TRBV7-8,TRBJ2-1,12,TGTGCCAGCAGCTCCAAGGGGTATGAGCAGTTCTTC,CASSSKGYEQFF
.,TRBD2,TRBV6-6,TRBJ2-2,16,TGTGCCAGCAGTCCAGCGGGGAACGGGGACACCGGGGAGCTGTTTTTT,CASSPAGNGDTGELFF
.,TRBD1,TRBV27,TRBJ1-1,14,TGTGCCAGCAGTCCAGGGACAGGGCTCACTGAAGCTTTCTTT,CASSPGTGLTEAFF
.,.,TRBV9,TRBJ1-2,18,TGTGCCAGCAGCCCCCCCCCGTGGGGCAGCCCGCGGGGGGATGGCTACACCTTC,CASSPPPWGSPRGDGYTF
.,.,TRBV5-8,TRBJ2-7,12,TGTGCCAGCAGACAACAGGACTACGAGCAGTACTTC,CASRQQDYEQYF
.,.,TRBV6-6,TRBJ1-2,16,TGTGCCGGCAGTTATACCCCCGATAGCCCTAACTATGGCTACACCTTC,CAGSYTPDSPNYGYTF
once,TRBD1,TRBV4-3,TRBJ1-5,16,TGCGCCAGCAGCCAAGATACAGGGGCTAGCAATCAGCCCCAGCATTTT,CASSQDTGASNQPQHF